The text below deals with one T cell receptor beta chain. Its target is not known. A much larger clone sits a single nucleotide away, making a read error possible. This specimen comes from a study of blood T cells in healthy people across ages. For the second PCR, which ran for about 6 to 11 cycles, a sample-barcoded 5' primer and a J-beta primer mix were used. TCRdb called the 5' RACE reads again in MiXCR, with one record for every CDR3 protein. Of roughly 790,000 distinct CDR3 sequences listed, more than 40% are singletons. V lost 6 bases, J lost 13 bases, and 22 bases lay in between. This CDR3 is 14 amino acids long. The study, taken as a whole, reports: Long-lived donors had more naive CD4+ cells and higher diversity than aged donors.

Aged roughly 6 to 95, donors were systemically healthy Caucasians from Russia. The source of this sequence is a woman aged 60-75 years in good health. Material: blood. This rearrangement joins TRBV12-3 or TRBV12-4 to TRBJ2-1; D is uncertain. The CDR3 region is CASRTLGGTETQFF. CDR3 DNA: TGTGCCAGCAGAACCCTAGGTGGCACGGAGACCCAGTTCTTC.